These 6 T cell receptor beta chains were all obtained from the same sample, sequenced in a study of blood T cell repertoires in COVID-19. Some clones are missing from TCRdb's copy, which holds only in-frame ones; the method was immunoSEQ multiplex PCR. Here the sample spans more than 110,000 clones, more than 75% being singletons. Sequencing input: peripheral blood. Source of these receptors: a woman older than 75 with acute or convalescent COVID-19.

CDR3 in amino acids: CASSRTGQRNTEAFF. The CDR3, as DNA: TGCGCCAGCAGTAGAACGGGACAGCGCAACACTGAAGCTTTCTTT. The chain links TRBV5-1 to TRBJ1-1, with 7 nucleotides matching TRBD1. Trimming at V came to 5 bases and at J to 2 bases, leaving 9 bases not matched to a gene. The length of the CDR3 is 15 residues. CDR1 and CDR2 (germline): SGHRS, YFSETQ. The entire variable domain, with the rest obtained from reference TRBV5-1 and TRBJ1-1, is as follows: KAGVTQTPRYLIKTRGQQVTLSCSPISGHRSVSWYQQTPGQGLQFLFEYFSETQRNKGNFPGRFSGRQFSNSRSEMNVSTLELGDSALYLCASSRTGQRNTEAFFGQGTRLTVV.

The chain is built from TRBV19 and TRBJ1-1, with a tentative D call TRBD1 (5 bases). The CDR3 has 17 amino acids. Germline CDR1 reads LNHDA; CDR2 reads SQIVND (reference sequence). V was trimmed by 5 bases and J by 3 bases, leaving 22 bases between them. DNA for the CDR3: TGTGCCAGTAGTCCCGGGTATAGCAGGGTAATGTACACTGAAGCTTTCTTT. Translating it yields CASSPGYSRVMYTEAFF.

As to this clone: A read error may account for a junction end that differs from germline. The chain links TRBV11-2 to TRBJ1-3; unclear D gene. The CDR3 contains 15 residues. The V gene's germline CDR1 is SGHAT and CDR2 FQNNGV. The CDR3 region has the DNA TGTGCCAGCAGGTTAGACCCGACACTCGGAAACACCATATATTTT. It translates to CASRLDPTLGNTIYF.

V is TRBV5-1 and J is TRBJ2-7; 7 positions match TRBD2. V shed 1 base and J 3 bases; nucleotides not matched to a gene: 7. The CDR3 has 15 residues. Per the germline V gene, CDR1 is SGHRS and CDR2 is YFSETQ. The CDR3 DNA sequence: TGCGCCAGCAGCTTGCTGGGCGGGGGAGACTACGAGCAGTACTTC. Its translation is CASSLLGGGDYEQYF.

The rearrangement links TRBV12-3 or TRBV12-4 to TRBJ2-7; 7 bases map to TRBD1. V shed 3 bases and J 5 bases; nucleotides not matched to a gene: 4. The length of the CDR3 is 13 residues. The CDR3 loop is CASSFNRGNEQYF. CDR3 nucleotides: TGTGCCAGCAGTTTTAACAGGGGCAACGAGCAGTACTTC.

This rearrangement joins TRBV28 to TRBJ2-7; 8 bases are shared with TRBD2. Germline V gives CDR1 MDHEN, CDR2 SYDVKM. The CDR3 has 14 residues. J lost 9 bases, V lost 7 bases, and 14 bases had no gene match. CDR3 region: CASIDAGGAGGQYF. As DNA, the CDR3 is TGTGCCAGCATCGATGCTGGGGGTGCGGGGGGGCAGTACTTC.